This TCR beta chain was recovered during a study of T cell responses to AZD1222 COVID-19 vaccine. The assay was immunoSEQ multiplex PCR, and TCRdb's table has in-frame clones only and misses some. The sample consists of 150,000 or so clones, more than 75% of them appearing once. Study results and caveats: Samples come after the peak T cell response, not at day 14. Spike-specific TCR breadth and depth grew following two AZD1222 doses. White British ancestry dominated among donors, who included more females, and clonal diversity was possibly underestimated. Spike-wide vaccine-associated CD4 TCRs dominated at 160-218 and 743-854.

The CDR3 covers 14 residues. V was pared by 2 bases and J by 2 bases, with 9 bases between. The germline V gene encodes CDR1 SNHLY and CDR2 FYNNEI. A remark on this clone: As yet, its antigen is unknown.

The chain combines TRBV2 with TRBJ1-1, with D uncertain. The sample was peripheral blood, taken on day 0 of AZD1222 vaccination. The source is an adult in good health. The DNA of the CDR3 is TGTGCCAGCAGTGAATTCGTCACTAACACTGAAGCTTTCTTT. Amino acids: CASSEFVTNTEAFF.